The next 5 T cell receptor beta chains were all read from a single sample in a study of shared clonotypes between healthy human individuals. Some clones are missing from TCRdb's copy, which holds only in-frame ones; the method was immunoSEQ multiplex PCR. The sample includes roughly 1,000,000 clones, approximately 80% of them seen just once. Sequencing used memory CD4+ T cells from PBMCs. The subset denotes: CD45RA-negative fraction. These receptors originate from a man younger than 30 in good health. Some clones in this sample may be carry-over from other donors' samples.

V gene TRBV30 combines with J gene TRBJ2-5, with TRBD2 matching over 7 bases. The germline gives CDR1 GTSNPN, CDR2 SVGIG (reference sequence). CDR3 size: 15 residues. V trimming: 3 bases; J trimming: 5 bases; junction bases outside the gene matches: 12. The CDR3: CAWSKRGSIRETQYF. CDR3 nucleotides: TGTGCCTGGAGCAAGCGGGGCTCTATTCGGGAGACCCAGTACTTC.

The V and J genes are TRBV7-3 and TRBJ2-1; D is unclear. The CDR3 sequence is 14 residues long. V was cut by 5 bases and J by 7 bases, with 15 bases left in between. Germline CDR1 reads SGHTA; CDR2 reads FQGTGA. CDR3 DNA sequence: TGTGCCAGCAGCCTAGAATCGTTCGATAATGAGCAGTTCTTC. This translates into CASSLESFDNEQFF.

This clone has a handful of counts. DNA for the CDR3: TGTGCCAGCATGGACGGGAACACCGGGGAGCTGTTTTTT. This translates into CASMDGNTGELFF. The chain combines TRBV6-1 with TRBJ2-2, with D unclear. The CDR3 spans 13 residues. The V and J ends lost 7 bases and 1 base respectively, with 7 bases between them. Germline CDR1 reads MNHNS; CDR2 reads SASEGT.

The chain employs TRBV30 and TRBJ2-7, with TRBD1 identical over 10 bases. The CDR3 consists of 13 residues. The junction had 4 bases not matched to a gene; V was cut back by 5 bases and J by 3 bases. Germline lookup yields CDR1 GTSNPN and CDR2 SVGIG (reference sequence). The CDR3 reads CAWAGTGVYEQYF. CDR3 bases: TGTGCCTGGGCCGGGACAGGGGTCTACGAGCAGTACTTC.

The chain joins TRBV7-3 to TRBJ2-1, with D tentatively TRBD1 (7 bases). Between the trimmed V and J ends, which lost 5 bases and 10 bases, there was a span of 12 bases. Germline CDR1 is SGHTA and CDR2 is FQGTGA. There are 12 residues in the CDR3. The DNA for the CDR3 is TGTGCCAGCAGCCCTGCAGGGGGGGAGCAGTTCTTC. Its translation: CASSPAGGEQFF.